These 11 T cell receptor beta chains were sequenced from one sample in a study of beta chain features in type 1 diabetes. Expressed TCRB transcripts were sequenced because the entire RNA isolate underwent reverse transcription. Sequencing was performed with immunoSEQ multiplex PCR; in TCRdb, only in-frame clones are kept and a portion is missing. The table includes some 700,000 clones, roughly 13% detected once. These receptors have no identified antigens. Findings of the study overall: Shorter TCRB CDR3s, moderately but significantly so, marked every one of the four CD4+ subsets in Type 1 diabetes patients.

The sequencing sample was made of naive CD4+ T cells from blood. Every receptor here comes from a man younger than 35 with type 1 diabetes.

This chain connects TRBV11-2 to TRBJ1-6, with D perhaps matching TRBD1 (6 bases). CDR3 length: 15 residues. Trimming left V 6 bases short and J 7 bases short, with 16 bases between. Germline CDR1 is SGHAT and CDR2 is FQNNGV. The CDR3 loop reads CASRPTPGDNSPLHF. DNA for the CDR3: TGTGCCAGCAGACCGACGCCAGGGGACAATTCACCCCTCCACTTT.

The chain employs TRBV5-1 and TRBJ2-7, with 8 positions matching TRBD1. The CDR3 is 15 residues long. The V gene end was trimmed by 0 bases and the J gene end by 2 bases; junction bases not matched to a gene: 4. Germline CDR1 reads SGHRS; CDR2 reads YFSETQ. This CDR3 is CASSLGPGQAYEQYF. CDR3 nucleotides: TGCGCCAGCAGCTTGGGACCGGGACAGGCCTACGAGCAGTACTTC. The complete variable domain, with remaining parts taken from reference TRBV5-1 and TRBJ2-7, reads KAGVTQTPRYLIKTRGQQVTLSCSPISGHRSVSWYQQTPGQGLQFLFEYFSETQRNKGNFPGRFSGRQFSNSRSEMNVSTLELGDSALYLCASSLGPGQAYEQYFGPGTRLTVT.

This clone has just a few counts. The gene calls are TRBV28 and TRBJ2-5, with 12 bases aligning to TRBD2. CDR1 is MDHEN and CDR2 is SYDVKM in the germline V gene. This CDR3 region has 16 residues. J gave up 4 bases and V 6 bases, and 9 bases lay outside the gene matches. The CDR3 region has the DNA TGTGCCAGCAGCACCCGACTAGCGGGGGTTGGAGAGACCCAGTACTTC. This translates into CASSTRLAGVGETQYF.

The rearrangement joins TRBV6-5 to TRBJ2-1, with D tentatively TRBD1 or TRBD2 (5 bases each). V was pared by 2 bases and J by 8 bases, with 16 bases between. Germline V CDR1 and CDR2: MNHEY, SVGAGI. The CDR3 contains 15 residues. CDR3 sequence reads: CASSYRGRTSDEQFF. In DNA, the CDR3 is TGTGCCAGCAGTTACAGGGGCAGGACTTCGGATGAGCAGTTCTTC.

This clone occurred a few times. This chain links TRBV7-2 with TRBJ1-1; D may be TRBD1 (5 bases). The CDR3 has 14 amino acids. Trimming cost V 2 bases and J 5 bases, with 12 bases left between them. Germline assignment: CDR1 SGHTA and CDR2 FQGNSA. In nucleotides, the CDR3 is TGTGCCAGCAGCTTAACTAAGGGGCTAACTGAAGCTTTCTTT. Its protein is CASSLTKGLTEAFF. Looking up the rest from reference TRBV7-2 and TRBJ1-1 gives the full variable domain: GAGVSQSPSNKVTEKGKDVELRCDPISGHTALYWYRQSLGQGLEFLIYFQGNSAPDKSGLPSDRFSAERTGGSVSTLTIQRTQQEDSAVYLCASSLTKGLTEAFFGQGTRLTVV.

This chain uses TRBV6-1 with TRBJ2-6; D assignment may be TRBD1 or TRBD2 (5 bases each). V was cut by 6 bases and J by 0 bases, with 18 bases left in between. The germline CDR1 and CDR2 sequences are MNHNS and SASEGT. The CDR3 length is 18 residues. CDR3 in amino acids: CASRESGTETSGANVLTF. The CDR3 DNA reads as TGTGCCAGCAGAGAATCCGGGACGGAGACCTCTGGGGCCAACGTCCTGACTTTC.

There are a few counts of this clone. This rearrangement joins TRBV6-5 to TRBJ2-3; possibly TRBD1 for D (5 bases). Germline V gene data show CDR1 as MNHEY and CDR2 as SVGAGI. The ends were cut back, 1 base at V and 4 bases at J, with 12 bases in the middle. This CDR3 is built from 15 residues. The CDR3 bases are TGTGCCAGCAGTTACTGGCAGGGTGCGGCAGATACGCAGTATTTT. Encoded protein: CASSYWQGAADTQYF.

This clone was seen a handful of times. Within the sample, other DNA sequences also encode this same CDR3. In DNA, the CDR3 is TGTGCCAGCAGCCTTGACAGGGGCGGCAATCAGCCCCAGCATTTT. Encoded protein: CASSLDRGGNQPQHF. V gene TRBV7-9 combines with J gene TRBJ1-5, with 8 bases matching TRBD1. The V gene's germline CDR1 is SEHNR and CDR2 FQNEAQ (reference sequence). Unmatched junction bases numbered 5, after V lost 5 bases and J lost 2 bases. This CDR3 is 15 amino acids long.

This clone was counted between two and nine times. The same CDR3 arises from other DNA sequences in this sample as well. The rearrangement links TRBV30 to TRBJ1-1; D unclear. The CDR3 loop spans 11 amino acids. The ends were cut back, 0 bases at V and 8 bases at J, with 7 bases in the middle. Germline CDR1 and CDR2: GTSNPN and SVGIG (reference sequence). CDR3 protein: CAWSVRPEAFF. CDR3 DNA: TGTGCCTGGAGTGTACGCCCCGAAGCTTTCTTT.

This clone was seen more than once but under ten times. The V gene is TRBV27, the J gene TRBJ2-1, with a tentative D call TRBD2 (5 bases). CDR3 length equals 14 residues. V was clipped by 5 bases and J by 2 bases, with 10 bases between them. Germline lookup yields CDR1 MNHEY and CDR2 SMNVEV (reference sequence). The CDR3 DNA is TGTGCCAGCAGTCTACCGGGGACCTACAATGAGCAGTTCTTC. This codes for CASSLPGTYNEQFF.

The chain is built from TRBV9 and TRBJ1-1; D perhaps matches TRBD1 (5 bases). CDR3 length: 14 residues. V was clipped by 4 bases and J by 10 bases, with 20 bases between them. Germline V gives CDR1 SGDLS, CDR2 YYNGEE. As DNA, the CDR3 is TGTGCCAGCAGCCTCTCGGCTGGGGCAACGCCAGCTTTCTTT. Translation gives CASSLSAGATPAFF.